This T cell receptor (beta chain) was obtained from a study of cytomegalovirus exposure and HLA in healthy donors. On this clone: What it binds is not known.

Regarding the study as a whole: A later analysis reportedly identified an Asian-associated ancestry cluster as carrying fewer N-insertions than the roughly 700-donor mean. Reports credit the classifier with highly specific, highly sensitive diagnosis of cytomegalovirus status.

The PCR contained 60 Vbeta and 13 Jbeta primers. Profiling relied on immunoSEQ multiplex PCR, and the TCRdb table lists in-frame clones only, not all of them. The sample lists 200,000 to 250,000 clones; roughly four fifths were seen once. The germline CDR1 and CDR2 sequences are SGHRS and YFSETQ. This CDR3 is built from 13 residues. Trimming took 4 bases from V and 5 from J; bases not matched to a gene: 4. At the time of sampling, donors were nominally healthy, though unrecorded immune exposures were likely. The TCR sequence derives from a girl aged 2 to 9 in good health and CMV-seronegative. What was sequenced was PBMCs. The genes are TRBV5-1 and TRBJ1-2; 8 bases fit TRBD1. The CDR3 reads CASSTDRVYGYTF. CDR3 sequence (DNA): TGCGCCAGCAGCACGGACAGGGTGTATGGCTACACCTTC.